The clone carrying this T cell receptor beta chain was observed at least ten times. Amplified regions were TCR beta CDR3 sequences from RNA transcripts. TCR CDR3 underwent first-round RT-PCR with the HTBI primer set. TCRdb passed the multiplex PCR reads through MiXCR, listing each CDR3 protein once. The sample includes under 400,000 distinct CDR3 sequences, approximately 16% of them seen just once. The CDR3 sequence is 15 residues long. V lost 0 bases and J 1 base, leaving 10 bases between the germline ends. Germline V gene sequence: CDR1 SGHVS, CDR2 FQNEAQ. This specimen belongs to a study of T cells in Graves' hyperthyroidism and ophthalmopathy.

The sequenced material came from blood. This chain uses TRBV7-8 with TRBJ2-7; unclear D gene. This TCR was sampled from a man aged 30-40 years with Graves' hyperthyroidism. The CDR3 is CASSLARRNSYEQYF. The CDR3 nucleotides read TGTGCCAGCAGCTTAGCGCGTCGGAATTCCTACGAGCAGTACTTC.